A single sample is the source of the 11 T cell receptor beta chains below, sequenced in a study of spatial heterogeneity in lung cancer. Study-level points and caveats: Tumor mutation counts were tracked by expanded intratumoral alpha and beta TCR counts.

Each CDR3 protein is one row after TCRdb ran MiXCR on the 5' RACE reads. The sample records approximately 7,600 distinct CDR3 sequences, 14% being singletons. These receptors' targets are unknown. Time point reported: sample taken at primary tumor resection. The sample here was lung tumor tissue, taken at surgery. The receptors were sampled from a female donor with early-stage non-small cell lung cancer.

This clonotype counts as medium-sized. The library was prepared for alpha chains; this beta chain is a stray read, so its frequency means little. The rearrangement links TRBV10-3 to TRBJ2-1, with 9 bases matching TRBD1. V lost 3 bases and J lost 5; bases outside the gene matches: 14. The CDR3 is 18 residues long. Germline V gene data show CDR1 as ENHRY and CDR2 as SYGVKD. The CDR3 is CAISDVRVRTGADNEQFF. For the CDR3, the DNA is TGTGCCATCAGTGATGTTCGAGTAAGGACAGGGGCTGACAATGAGCAGTTCTTC.

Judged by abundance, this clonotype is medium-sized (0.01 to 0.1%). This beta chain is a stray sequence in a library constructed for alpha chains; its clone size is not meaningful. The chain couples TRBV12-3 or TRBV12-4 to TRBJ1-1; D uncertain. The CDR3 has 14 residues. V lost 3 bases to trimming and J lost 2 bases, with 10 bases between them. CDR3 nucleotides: TGTGCCAGCAGTTTCGGTTTGGGTAACACTGAAGCTTTCTTT. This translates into CASSFGLGNTEAFF.

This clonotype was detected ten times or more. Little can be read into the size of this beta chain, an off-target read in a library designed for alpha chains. DNA for the CDR3: TGTGCCAGCAGCTTGGCAGGGCTTGCGGGCGGCTACACCTTC. This gives the protein CASSLAGLAGGYTF. This sequence joins TRBV5-4 and TRBJ1-2, with a possible D match to TRBD1 (5 bases). Trimming removed 0 bases from V and 8 bases from J, with 14 bases in between. CDR3 length: 14 residues. Germline loops: CDR1 SGHNT, CDR2 YYREEE (reference sequence). Complete variable domain (other parts from reference TRBV5-4 and TRBJ1-2): ETGVTQSPTHLIKTRGQQVTLRCSSQSGHNTVSWYQQALGQGPQFIFQYYREEENGRGNFPPRFSGLQFPNYSSELNVNALELDDSALYLCASSLAGLAGGYTFGSGTRLTVV.

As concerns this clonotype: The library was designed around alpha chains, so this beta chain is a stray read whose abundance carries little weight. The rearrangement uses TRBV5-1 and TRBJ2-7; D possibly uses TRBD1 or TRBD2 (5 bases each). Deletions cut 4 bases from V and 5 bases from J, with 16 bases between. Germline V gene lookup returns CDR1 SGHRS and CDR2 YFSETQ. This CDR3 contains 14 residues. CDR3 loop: CASSMSGTLNEQYF. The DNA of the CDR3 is TGCGCCAGCAGCATGTCAGGGACGCTGAACGAGCAGTACTTC.

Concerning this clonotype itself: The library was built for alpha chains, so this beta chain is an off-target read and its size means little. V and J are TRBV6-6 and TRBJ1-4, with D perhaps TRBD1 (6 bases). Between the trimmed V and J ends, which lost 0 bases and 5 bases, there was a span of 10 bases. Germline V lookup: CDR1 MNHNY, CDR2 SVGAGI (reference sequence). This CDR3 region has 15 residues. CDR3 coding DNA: TGTGCCAGCAGTTACTCGCACAGGGTGAATGAAAAACTGTTTTTT. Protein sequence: CASSYSHRVNEKLFF.

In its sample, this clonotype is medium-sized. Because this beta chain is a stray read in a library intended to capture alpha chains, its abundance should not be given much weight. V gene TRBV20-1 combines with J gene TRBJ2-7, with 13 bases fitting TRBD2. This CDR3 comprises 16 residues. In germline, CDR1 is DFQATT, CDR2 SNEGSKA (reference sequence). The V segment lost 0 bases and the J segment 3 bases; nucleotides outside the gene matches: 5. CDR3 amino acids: CSARDPGLAGSYEQYF. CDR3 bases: TGCAGTGCTAGAGATCCGGGACTAGCGGGAAGCTACGAGCAGTACTTC.

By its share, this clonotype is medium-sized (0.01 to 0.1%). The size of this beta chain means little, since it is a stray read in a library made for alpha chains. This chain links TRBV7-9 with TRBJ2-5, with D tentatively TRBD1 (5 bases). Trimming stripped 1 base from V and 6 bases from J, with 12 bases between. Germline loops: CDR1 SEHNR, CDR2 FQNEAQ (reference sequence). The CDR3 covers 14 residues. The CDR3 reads CASSLGQPVKTQYF. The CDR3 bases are TGTGCCAGCAGCTTAGGACAGCCCGTTAAGACCCAGTACTTC.

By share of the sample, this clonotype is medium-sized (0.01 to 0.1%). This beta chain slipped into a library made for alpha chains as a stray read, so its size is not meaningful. CDR3 bases: TGCAGCGTTGTCATCAGGTCGGGGGGGCCTTTGTTCACGCAGTATTTT. Protein sequence: CSVVIRSGGPLFTQYF. This chain connects TRBV29-1 to TRBJ2-3; 8 positions match TRBD2. CDR3 length: 16 amino acids. Germline V gene data show CDR1 as SQVTM and CDR2 as ANQGSEA. Trimming took 4 bases from V and 9 from J; bases not matched to a gene: 18.

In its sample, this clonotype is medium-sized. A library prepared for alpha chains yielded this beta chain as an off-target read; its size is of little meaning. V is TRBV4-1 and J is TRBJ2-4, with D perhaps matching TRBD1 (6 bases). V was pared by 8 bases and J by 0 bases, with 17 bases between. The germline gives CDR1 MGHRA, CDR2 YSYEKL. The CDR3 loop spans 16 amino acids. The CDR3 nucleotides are TGCGCCAGCGGTGACAGGAGCCGGTTAGCCAAAAACATTCAGTACTTC. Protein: CASGDRSRLAKNIQYF.

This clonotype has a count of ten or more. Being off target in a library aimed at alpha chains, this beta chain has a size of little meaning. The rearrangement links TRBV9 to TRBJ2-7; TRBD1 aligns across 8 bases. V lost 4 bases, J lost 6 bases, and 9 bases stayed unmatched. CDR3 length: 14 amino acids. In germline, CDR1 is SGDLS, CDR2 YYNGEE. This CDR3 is CASSPSWTGIEQYF. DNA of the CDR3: TGTGCCAGCAGCCCCTCTTGGACAGGGATCGAGCAGTACTTC. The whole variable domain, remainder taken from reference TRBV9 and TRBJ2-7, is DSGVTQTPKHLITATGQRVTLRCSPRSGDLSVYWYQQSLDQGLQFLIQYYNGEERAKGNILERFSAQQFPDLHSELNLSSLELGDSALYFCASSPSWTGIEQYFGPGTRLTVT.

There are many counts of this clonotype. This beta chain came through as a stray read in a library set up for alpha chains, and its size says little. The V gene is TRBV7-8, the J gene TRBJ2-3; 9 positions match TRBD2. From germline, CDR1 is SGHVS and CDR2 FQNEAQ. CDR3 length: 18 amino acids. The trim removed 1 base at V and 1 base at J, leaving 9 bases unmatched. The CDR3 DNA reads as TGTGCCAGCAGCTTAGGGACGGTTGCTAGCGGGGGCACAGATACGCAGTATTTT. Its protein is CASSLGTVASGGTDTQYF.